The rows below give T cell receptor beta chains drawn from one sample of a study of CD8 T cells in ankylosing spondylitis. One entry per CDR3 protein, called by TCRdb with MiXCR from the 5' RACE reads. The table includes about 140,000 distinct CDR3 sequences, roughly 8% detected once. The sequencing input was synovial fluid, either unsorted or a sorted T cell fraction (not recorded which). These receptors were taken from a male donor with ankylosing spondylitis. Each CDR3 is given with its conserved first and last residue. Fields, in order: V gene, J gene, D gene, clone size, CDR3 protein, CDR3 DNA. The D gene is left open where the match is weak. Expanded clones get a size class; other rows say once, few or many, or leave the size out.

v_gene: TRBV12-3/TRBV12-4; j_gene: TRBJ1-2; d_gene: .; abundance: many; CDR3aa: CASSFGPNYGYTF; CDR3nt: TGTGCCAGCAGTTTCGGACCTAACTATGGCTACACCTTC
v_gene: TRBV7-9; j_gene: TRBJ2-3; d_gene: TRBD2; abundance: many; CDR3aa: CASSLASGRWADTQYF; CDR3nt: TGTGCCAGCAGCTTAGCTAGCGGGAGGTGGGCAGATACGCAGTATTTT
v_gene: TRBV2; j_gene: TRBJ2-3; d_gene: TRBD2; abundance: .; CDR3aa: CASSRTSGGIWSTDTQYF; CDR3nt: TGTGCCAGCAGCCGGACTAGCGGGGGAATATGGAGCACAGATACGCAGTATTTT
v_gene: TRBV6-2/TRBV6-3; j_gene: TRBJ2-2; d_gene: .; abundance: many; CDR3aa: CASSRTVGTYTGELFF; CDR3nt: TGTGCCAGCAGCCGGACCGTTGGGACCTACACCGGGGAGCTGTTTTTT
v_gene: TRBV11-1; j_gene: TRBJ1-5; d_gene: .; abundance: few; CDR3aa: CASSLDRSNQPQHF; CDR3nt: TGTGCCAGCAGTTTGGACAGAAGCAATCAGCCCCAGCATTTT
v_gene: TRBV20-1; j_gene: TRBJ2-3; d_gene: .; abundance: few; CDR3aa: CLPDKYTQYF; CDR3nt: TGCCTTCCAGACAAATATACGCAGTATTTT
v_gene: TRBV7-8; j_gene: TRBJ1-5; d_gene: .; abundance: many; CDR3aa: CASSLERGRNQPQHF; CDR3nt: TGTGCCAGCAGCTTAGAACGGGGTAGGAACCAGCCCCAGCATTTT
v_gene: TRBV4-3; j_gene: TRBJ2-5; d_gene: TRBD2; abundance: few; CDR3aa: CASSQGIAGGRETQYF; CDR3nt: TGCGCCAGCAGCCAAGGAATAGCGGGGGGGCGAGAGACCCAGTACTTC
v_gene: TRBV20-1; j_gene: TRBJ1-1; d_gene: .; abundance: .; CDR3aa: CSARDWANTEAFF; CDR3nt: TGCAGTGCTAGAGATTGGGCGAACACTGAAGCTTTCTTT
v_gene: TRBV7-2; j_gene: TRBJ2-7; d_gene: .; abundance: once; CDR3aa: CASSLDARSYEQYF; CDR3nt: TGTGCCAGCAGCTTAGACGCCCGATCCTACGAGCAGTACTTC
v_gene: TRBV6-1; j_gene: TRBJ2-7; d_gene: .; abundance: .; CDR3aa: CASSSAGYTYEQYF; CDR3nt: TGTGCCAGCAGCTCCGCGGGGTATACCTACGAGCAGTACTTC
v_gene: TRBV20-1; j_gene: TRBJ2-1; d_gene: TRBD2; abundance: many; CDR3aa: CRGTSGRANEQFF; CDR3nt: TGCAGGGGCACTAGCGGGAGGGCCAATGAGCAGTTCTTC
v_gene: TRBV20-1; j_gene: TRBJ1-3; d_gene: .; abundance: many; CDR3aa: CSAGRSPNTIYF; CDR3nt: TGCAGTGCCGGGCGGAGTCCAAACACCATATATTTT
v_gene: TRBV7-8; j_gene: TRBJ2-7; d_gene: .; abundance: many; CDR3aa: CASSLVGRFVYEQYF; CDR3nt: TGTGCCAGCAGCTTAGTAGGCCGGTTCGTCTACGAGCAGTACTTC
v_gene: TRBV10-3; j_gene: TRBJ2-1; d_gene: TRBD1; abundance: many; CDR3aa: CAISGQGRNEQFF; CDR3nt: TGTGCCATCAGTGGACAGGGGAGGAATGAGCAGTTCTTC
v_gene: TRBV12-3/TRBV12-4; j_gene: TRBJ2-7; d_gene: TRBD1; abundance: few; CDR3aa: CASSLVGQAYEQYF; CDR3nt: TGTGCCAGCAGTTTAGTCGGACAGGCCTACGAGCAGTACTTC
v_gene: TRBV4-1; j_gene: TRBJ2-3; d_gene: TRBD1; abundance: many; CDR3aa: CASSQPGTGTDTQYF; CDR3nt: TGCGCCAGCAGCCAACCCGGGACAGGCACAGATACGCAGTATTTT
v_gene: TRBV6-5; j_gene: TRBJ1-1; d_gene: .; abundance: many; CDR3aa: CASSYYKNTEAFF; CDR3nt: TGTGCCAGCAGTTACTACAAGAACACTGAAGCTTTCTTT
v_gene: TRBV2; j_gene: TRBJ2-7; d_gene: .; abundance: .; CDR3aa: CASSDQGGRDEQYF; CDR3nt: TGTGCCAGCAGTGATCAAGGGGGGCGGGACGAGCAGTACTTC
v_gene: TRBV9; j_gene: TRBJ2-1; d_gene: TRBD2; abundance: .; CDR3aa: CASSQGLAGLNEQFF; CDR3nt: TGTGCCAGCAGCCAAGGACTAGCGGGGCTCAATGAGCAGTTCTTC
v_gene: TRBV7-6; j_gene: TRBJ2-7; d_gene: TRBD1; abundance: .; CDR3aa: CASSILGQGAAGEQYF; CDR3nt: TGTGCCAGCAGCATACTGGGACAGGGGGCAGCAGGCGAGCAGTACTTC
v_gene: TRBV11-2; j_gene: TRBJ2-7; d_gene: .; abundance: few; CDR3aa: CASSWGSFYEQYF; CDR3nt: TGTGCCAGCAGCTGGGGCAGTTTTTACGAGCAGTACTTC
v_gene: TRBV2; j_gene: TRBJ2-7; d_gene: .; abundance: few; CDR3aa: CASIGAGEQYF; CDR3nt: TGTGCCAGCATTGGTGCCGGCGAGCAGTACTTC